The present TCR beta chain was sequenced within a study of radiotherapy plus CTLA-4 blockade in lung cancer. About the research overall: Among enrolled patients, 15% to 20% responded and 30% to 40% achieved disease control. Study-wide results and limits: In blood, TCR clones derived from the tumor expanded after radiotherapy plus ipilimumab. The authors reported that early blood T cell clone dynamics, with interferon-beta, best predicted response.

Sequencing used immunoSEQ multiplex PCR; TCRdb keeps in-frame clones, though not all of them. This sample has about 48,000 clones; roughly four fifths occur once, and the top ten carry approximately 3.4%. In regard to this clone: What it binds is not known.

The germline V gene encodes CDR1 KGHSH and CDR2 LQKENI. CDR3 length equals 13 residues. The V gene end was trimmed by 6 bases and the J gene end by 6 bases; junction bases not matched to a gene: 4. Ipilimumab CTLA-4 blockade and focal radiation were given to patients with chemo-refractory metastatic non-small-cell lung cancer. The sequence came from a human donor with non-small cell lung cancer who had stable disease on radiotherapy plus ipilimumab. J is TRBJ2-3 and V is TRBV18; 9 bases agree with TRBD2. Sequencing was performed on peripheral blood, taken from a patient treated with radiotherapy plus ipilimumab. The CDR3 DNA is TGTGCCAGCTCGATCGGACTAGCGGATACGCAGTATTTT. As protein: CASSIGLADTQYF.